What follows are 5 T cell receptor beta chains derived from one specimen sequenced in a study of shared clonotypes between healthy human individuals. Using immunoSEQ multiplex PCR, the repertoire was profiled, and TCRdb retains in-frame clones only, with some absent. The table lists millions of clones, over 85% of them singletons, with 0.1% to 0.15% in the top ten. Input material: naive CD4+ T cells sorted from blood. Subset: CD45RA+ positively selected. These receptor sequences come from a young man in good health.

About this clone: This could be a read error, since a much larger clone is one nucleotide away. This same CDR3 is encoded by further DNA sequences in the sample. The chain has TRBV7-9 and TRBJ2-7, with 10 bases fitting TRBD1. Looked up from germline, CDR1 is SEHNR and CDR2 is FQNEAQ (reference sequence). The ends lost 4 bases at V and 0 bases at J; junction bases unmatched: 0. This CDR3 is built from 14 residues. In nucleotides, the CDR3 is TGTGCCAGCAGCTGGACAGGGGGCTCCTACGAGCAGTACTTC. Translating it yields CASSWTGGSYEQYF.

The chain uses TRBV27 and TRBJ2-1; TRBD2 agrees at 10 bases. The CDR3 covers 15 residues. Germline CDR1 MNHEY, CDR2 SMNVEV (reference sequence). V lost 3 bases and J lost 10; bases outside the gene matches: 9. The CDR3 protein is CASSFGLAGVWEQFF. The CDR3 DNA reads TGTGCCAGCAGTTTCGGTCTAGCGGGAGTATGGGAGCAGTTCTTC.

J is TRBJ2-5 and V is TRBV7-2, with 9 bases aligning to TRBD2. V shed 5 bases, J shed 5 bases, and the junction held 18 bases outside the gene matches. The CDR3 runs 18 residues. The V gene's germline CDR1 is SGHTA and CDR2 FQGNSA. This CDR3 is CASSKYYLLAGGMETQYF. CDR3 nucleotides: TGTGCCAGCAGCAAATACTACCTTCTGGCGGGGGGGATGGAGACCCAGTACTTC.

The chain joins TRBV5-6 to TRBJ2-7; 7 nucleotides agree with TRBD1. The CDR3 consists of 13 residues. From germline, CDR1 is SGHDT and CDR2 YYEEEE. V lost 4 bases and J lost 6; bases outside the gene matches: 7. CDR3 sequence: CASSLQQGREQYF. CDR3 nucleotide sequence: TGTGCCAGCAGCCTTCAACAGGGGCGCGAGCAGTACTTC.

Concerning this clone itself: A junction boundary mismatches the germline segment, possibly from a read error. This rearrangement joins TRBV5-1 to TRBJ2-1, with D perhaps matching TRBD2 (6 bases). Germline V CDR1 and CDR2: SGHRS, YFSETQ. The CDR3 spans 13 residues. The CDR3 sequence: CASTLGLNNEQFF. DNA for the CDR3: TGCGCCAGCACCTTGGGACTTAACAATGAGCAGTTCTTC.